This passage covers 9 T cell receptor beta chains from one sample sequenced in a study of T cells in Graves' hyperthyroidism and ophthalmopathy. RNA transcripts provided the source from which TCR beta CDR3 regions were amplified. First-round RT-PCR with HTBI primers amplified the TCR CDR3 region. Via MiXCR, TCRdb re-called the multiplex PCR reads, giving one row per CDR3 protein. The sample records around 600,000 distinct CDR3 sequences, 12% to 15% being singletons. Sample: blood. These receptors were obtained from a woman aged 18-29 years with Graves' ophthalmopathy.

In its sample, this clonotype was seen many times. The chain joins TRBV2 to TRBJ2-2, with 8 bases matching TRBD1. Trimming cost V 5 bases and J 1 base; bases outside gene matches: 15. Germline CDR1 reads SNHLY; CDR2 reads FYNNEI. The CDR3 has 19 residues. CDR3 bases: TGTGCCAGCAGTCTCTTACGGACAGGGCGGGTGGGGAACACCGGGGAGCTGTTTTTT. Protein sequence: CASSLLRTGRVGNTGELFF.

This clonotype showed up many times. The V and J genes are TRBV4-1 and TRBJ1-1; no clear D. Germline CDR1 and CDR2: MGHRA and YSYEKL. The CDR3 sequence is 15 residues long. Trimming pared 4 bases from V and 2 bases from J, leaving 14 bases between. CDR3 sequence: CASSLGPRVNTEAFF. The CDR3 DNA is TGCGCCAGCAGCCTCGGACCGAGAGTAAACACTGAAGCTTTCTTT.

This clonotype was recorded at least ten times. V and J are TRBV14 and TRBJ2-5; D is possibly TRBD2 (5 bases). This CDR3 comprises 16 residues. Germline-derived CDR1 and CDR2 are SGHDN and FVKESK. V shed 1 base and J shed 5 bases, with 17 bases lying between them. The CDR3 spells CASSQGGAPPAETQYF. CDR3 nucleotide sequence: TGTGCCAGCAGCCAAGGGGGAGCCCCTCCCGCGGAGACCCAGTACTTC.

The chain is built from TRBV4-1 and TRBJ2-6; 8 bases align to TRBD1. V was clipped by 1 base and J by 8 bases; unmatched bases: 10. Germline-derived CDR1 and CDR2 are MGHRA and YSYEKL. This CDR3 has 17 amino acids. The CDR3 is CASSQGPDRGRPNVLTF. The CDR3 coding sequence is TGCGCCAGCAGCCAAGGACCCGACAGGGGAAGACCCAACGTCCTGACTTTC.

For this clonotype: A much larger clonotype is one base distant, so this may be a read error. This rearrangement joins TRBV6-2 or TRBV6-3 to TRBJ1-2; 9 bases fit TRBD1. In germline, CDR1 is MNHEY, CDR2 SVGEGT. CDR3 size: 15 residues. The CDR3 DNA is TGTGCCAGCAGTTCCCAAGGGACAGGGTACTATGGCTACATCTTC. Translated, it gives CASSSQGTGYYGYIF.

This clonotype was seen many times. The J gene is TRBJ2-1, the V gene TRBV7-8; 7 nucleotides align to TRBD2. Germline CDR1 is SGHVS and CDR2 is FQNEAQ. The CDR3 extends over 15 amino acids. After removal of 10 bases from V and 7 bases from J, the junction contained 16 bases not matched to a gene. CDR3: CATTAGRVSGNEQFF. In DNA, the CDR3 is TGTGCCACCACCGCGGGGAGGGTAAGCGGGAATGAGCAGTTCTTC.

This clonotype has just a few counts. The V gene is TRBV12-3 or TRBV12-4, the J gene TRBJ1-5; D gene uncertain. Deletions cut 8 bases from V and 6 bases from J, with 14 bases between. The CDR3 has 13 amino acids. The chain's CDR3 is CASAPDGFQPQHF. The CDR3 DNA reads as TGTGCCAGCGCTCCGGACGGGTTTCAGCCCCAGCATTTT.

The chain combines TRBV7-3 with TRBJ1-1; no definite D call. The germline V and J ends were trimmed by 6 bases and 1 base, with 9 bases remaining between them. The CDR3 has 13 residues. In germline, CDR1 is SGHTA, CDR2 FQGTGA. CDR3 DNA sequence: TGTGCCAGCAGGCCCGGGCCGAACACTGAAGCTTTCTTT. Amino acids: CASRPGPNTEAFF. The complete variable domain, with remaining parts taken from reference TRBV7-3 and TRBJ1-1, reads GAGVSQTPSNKVTEKGKYVELRCDPISGHTALYWYRQSLGQGPEFLIYFQGTGAADDSGLPNDRFFAVRPEGSVSTLKIQRTERGDSAVYLCASRPGPNTEAFFGQGTRLTVV.

At least ten counts were recorded for this clonotype. The chain links TRBV18 to TRBJ1-2; D gene ambiguous. The CDR3 contains 13 residues. V was cut by 3 bases and J by 8 bases, with 13 bases left in between. CDR1 and CDR2 (germline): KGHSH, LQKENI. The CDR3 reads CASSPSREEGYTF. DNA for the CDR3: TGTGCCAGCTCACCCTCCCGGGAAGAGGGCTACACCTTC.